This T cell receptor beta chain was sequenced during a study of OX40 agonist ivuxolimab in advanced cancers. Across the whole study: Patients received ivuxolimab, an agonistic anti-OX40 (CD134) antibody.

The V segment lost 4 bases and the J segment 2 bases; nucleotides outside the gene matches: 6. CDR3 length: 16 residues. CDR1 and CDR2 from the germline V gene are SGDLS and YYNGEE. Only in-frame clones appear in the TCRdb table, and some are missing; sequencing was by immunoSEQ multiplex PCR. The table has about 86,000 clones, 80% to 95% seen once. Sequencing used CD4+ or CD8+ T cells sorted from blood, obtained in a trial of the OX40 agonist ivuxolimab. J is TRBJ2-7 and V is TRBV9; TRBD2 matches 13 bases. The receptor's source is an adult with an advanced solid tumor such as melanoma, head and neck, liver or kidney cancer. CDR3 DNA sequence: TGTGCCAGCAGCCCTTCTGGGACTAGCGGGGCCTACGAGCAGTACTTC. It encodes CASSPSGTSGAYEQYF.